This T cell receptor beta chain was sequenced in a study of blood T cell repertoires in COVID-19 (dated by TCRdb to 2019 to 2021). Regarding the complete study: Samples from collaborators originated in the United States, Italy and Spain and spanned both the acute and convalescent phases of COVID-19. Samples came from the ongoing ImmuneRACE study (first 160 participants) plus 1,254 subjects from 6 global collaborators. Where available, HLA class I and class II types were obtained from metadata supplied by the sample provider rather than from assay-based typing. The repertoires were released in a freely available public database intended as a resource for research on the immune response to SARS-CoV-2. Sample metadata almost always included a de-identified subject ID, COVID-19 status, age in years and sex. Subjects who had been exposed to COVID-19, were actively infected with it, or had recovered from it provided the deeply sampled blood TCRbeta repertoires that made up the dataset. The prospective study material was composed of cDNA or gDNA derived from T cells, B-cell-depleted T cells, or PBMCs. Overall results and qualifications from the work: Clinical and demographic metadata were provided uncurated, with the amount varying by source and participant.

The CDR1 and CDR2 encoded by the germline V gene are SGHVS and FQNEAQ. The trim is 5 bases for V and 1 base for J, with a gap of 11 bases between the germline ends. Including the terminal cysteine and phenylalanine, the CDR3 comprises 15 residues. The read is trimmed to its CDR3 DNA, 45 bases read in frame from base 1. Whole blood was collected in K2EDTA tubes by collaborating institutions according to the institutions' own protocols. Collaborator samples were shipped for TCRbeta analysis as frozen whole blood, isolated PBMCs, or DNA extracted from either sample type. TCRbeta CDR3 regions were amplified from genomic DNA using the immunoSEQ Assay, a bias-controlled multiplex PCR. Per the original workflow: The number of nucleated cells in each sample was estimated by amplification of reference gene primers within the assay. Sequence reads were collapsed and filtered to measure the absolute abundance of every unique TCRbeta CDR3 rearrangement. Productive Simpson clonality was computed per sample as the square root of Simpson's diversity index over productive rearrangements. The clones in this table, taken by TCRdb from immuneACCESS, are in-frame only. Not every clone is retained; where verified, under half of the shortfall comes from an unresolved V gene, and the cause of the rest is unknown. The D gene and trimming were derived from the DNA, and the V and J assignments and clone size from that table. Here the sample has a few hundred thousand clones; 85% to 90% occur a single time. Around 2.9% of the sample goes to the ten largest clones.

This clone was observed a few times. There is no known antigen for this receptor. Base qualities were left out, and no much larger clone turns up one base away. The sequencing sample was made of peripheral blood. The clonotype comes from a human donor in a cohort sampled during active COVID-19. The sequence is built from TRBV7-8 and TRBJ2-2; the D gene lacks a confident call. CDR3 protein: CASSLGGLNTGELFF. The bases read TGTGCCAGCAGCCTAGGCGGCCTGAACACCGGGGAGCTGTTTTTT.